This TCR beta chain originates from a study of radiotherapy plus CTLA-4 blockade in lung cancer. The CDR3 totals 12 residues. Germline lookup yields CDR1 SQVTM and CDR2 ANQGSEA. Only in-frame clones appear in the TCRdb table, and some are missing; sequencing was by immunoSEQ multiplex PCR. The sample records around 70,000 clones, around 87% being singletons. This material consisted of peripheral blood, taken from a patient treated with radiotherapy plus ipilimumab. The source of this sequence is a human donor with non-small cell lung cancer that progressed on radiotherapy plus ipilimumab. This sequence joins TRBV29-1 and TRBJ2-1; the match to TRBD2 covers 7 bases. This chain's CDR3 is CSGGGTYNEQFF. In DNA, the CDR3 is TGCAGTGGGGGGGGGACCTACAATGAGCAGTTCTTC.